These 15 T cell receptor beta chains came from one sample sequenced in a study of T cells in Graves' hyperthyroidism and ophthalmopathy. The source material, RNA transcripts, was used to amplify TCR beta CDR3 regions. A first-round RT-PCR of the TCR CDR3 used the HTBI primer set. Using its own MiXCR run on the multiplex PCR reads, TCRdb lists one record per CDR3 protein. The top ten hold 9.5% to 15% of the sample, which has 600,000 or so distinct CDR3 sequences, about 14% seen once. The sequenced sample was blood. These receptors all stem from a woman between 45 and 65 years old with Graves' ophthalmopathy.

This clonotype has at least ten counts. The rearrangement links TRBV7-8 to TRBJ2-7, with 9 bases aligning to TRBD1. Trimming at V came to 5 bases and at J to 0 bases, leaving 17 bases not matched to a gene. The CDR3 is 19 amino acids. CDR1 is SGHVS, CDR2 FQNEAQ, per germline. The CDR3 nucleotides read TGTGCCAGCAGCCGAAAAGTTGTCGAGGGACAGGGAAACTCCTACGAGCAGTACTTC. Amino acid sequence: CASSRKVVEGQGNSYEQYF.

Many counts were recorded for this clonotype. CDR3: CASSLLGGGSTDTQYF. The CDR3 DNA reads as TGTGCCAGCAGCCTCCTAGGGGGAGGGAGCACAGATACGCAGTATTTT. The chain combines TRBV7-3 with TRBJ2-3; D is possibly TRBD2 (7 bases). Germline CDR1 and CDR2: SGHTA and FQGTGA. This CDR3 has 16 residues. V dropped 5 bases and J dropped 0 bases, with 15 bases sitting between them.

To note about this clonotype: This could be a read error, since a much larger clone is one nucleotide away. The chain carries TRBV20-1 and TRBJ1-5; D ambiguous. This CDR3 spans 13 amino acids. The germline V gene encodes CDR1 DFQATT and CDR2 SNEGSKA (reference sequence). CDR3 in amino acids: CSASSDSDQPQHF. DNA of the CDR3: TGCAGTGCTAGCTCAGATAGCGATCAGCCCCAGCATTTT.

There are many counts of this clonotype. The V call is TRBV20-1, the J call TRBJ2-3; D not certain. The germline V gene encodes CDR1 DFQATT and CDR2 SNEGSKA (reference sequence). The CDR3 covers 13 residues. V lost 0 bases and J 3 bases, leaving 7 bases between the germline ends. This chain's CDR3 is CSARDPQTDTQYF. The CDR3 DNA follows: TGCAGTGCTAGAGATCCTCAAACAGATACGCAGTATTTT.

This clonotype was seen many times. This chain links TRBV3-1 with TRBJ2-7; 10 bases agree with TRBD1. CDR1 and CDR2 from the germline V gene are LGHDT and YNNKEL (reference sequence). V shed 4 bases and J 1 base; nucleotides not matched to a gene: 4. CDR3 length: 15 residues. The CDR3 coding sequence is TGTGCCAGCAGCCGAGGACAGGGGGTTTCCTACGAGCAGTACTTC. This codes for CASSRGQGVSYEQYF.

The rearrangement joins TRBV5-1 to TRBJ2-1, with TRBD2 identical over 7 bases. The germline CDR1 and CDR2 sequences are SGHRS and YFSETQ. Trimming at V came to 4 bases and at J to 7 bases, leaving 14 bases not matched to a gene. The CDR3 is 16 residues long. CDR3 in DNA: TGCGCCAGCAGCGACCTGCCGCCCACGGGAGGAAATGAGCAGTTCTTC. Translating it yields CASSDLPPTGGNEQFF.

V is TRBV7-3 and J is TRBJ2-7, with 9 bases aligning to TRBD2. Per germline, CDR1 SGHTA and CDR2 FQGTGA. The length of the CDR3 is 16 residues. The J segment lost 4 bases and the V segment lost 5 bases, leaving 12 bases of the junction unmatched. DNA of the CDR3: TGTGCCAGCAGCCCTAGCGGGACCCGAAAAAATTACGAGCAGTACTTC. This sequence encodes CASSPSGTRKNYEQYF.

This clonotype was found many times. The chain carries TRBV6-1 and TRBJ1-1; D is unresolved. Germline CDR1 MNHNS, CDR2 SASEGT. V was trimmed by 5 bases and J by 4 bases, leaving 17 bases between them. The CDR3 consists of 15 residues. In DNA form, the CDR3 reads TGTGCCAGCAGTTATGTAAGGGAGCTTGGCACTGAAGCTTTCTTT. It encodes CASSYVRELGTEAFF.

This clonotype was seen at least ten times. The chain couples TRBV28 to TRBJ2-7; TRBD1 is a possible D gene (6 bases). CDR3 length: 18 residues. The germline CDR1 and CDR2 sequences are MDHEN and SYDVKM. Trimming cost V 1 base and J 3 bases, with 22 bases left between them. The CDR3 reads CASSLSARLGAGFYEQYF. For the CDR3, the DNA is TGTGCCAGCAGTTTATCCGCGAGATTGGGGGCAGGGTTCTACGAGCAGTACTTC.

This clonotype has just a few counts. The chain links TRBV29-1 to TRBJ1-2, with TRBD1 as a possible D gene (6 bases). The CDR3 sequence is 12 residues long. Per the germline V gene, CDR1 is SQVTM and CDR2 is ANQGSEA. The V end was cut by 6 bases, the J end by 8 bases, with 16 bases between. CDR3 region: CSVGDTGFGYTF. CDR3 in DNA: TGCAGCGTCGGGGACACCGGGTTCGGCTACACCTTC.

The rearrangement links TRBV9 to TRBJ2-2, with D tentatively TRBD1 (6 bases). Germline CDR1 and CDR2: SGDLS and YYNGEE. The length of the CDR3 is 17 residues. Trimming took 3 bases from V and 3 from J, leaving 18 bases between them. The CDR3 reads CASSESGTSIDTGELFF. DNA of the CDR3: TGTGCCAGCAGCGAGTCCGGGACAAGCATCGACACCGGGGAGCTGTTTTTT.

This clonotype was counted many times. This chain uses TRBV5-1 with TRBJ2-1; possibly TRBD1 or TRBD2 for D (5 bases each). The V and J ends lost 0 bases and 0 bases respectively, with 10 bases between them. Germline lookup yields CDR1 SGHRS and CDR2 YFSETQ. The CDR3 is made up of 16 amino acids. The CDR3 protein is CASSLVQGRSYNEQFF. For the CDR3, the DNA is TGCGCCAGCAGCTTGGTTCAGGGACGCTCCTACAATGAGCAGTTCTTC.

The chain couples TRBV6-5 to TRBJ2-2, with 8 bases matching TRBD1. Unmatched junction bases numbered 14, after V lost 0 bases and J lost 5 bases. Germline V gene sequence: CDR1 MNHEY, CDR2 SVGAGI. This CDR3 is built from 19 residues. The CDR3 nucleotides are TGTGCCAGCAGTTACTCAACGACAGGGGCAACTATTAAGACCGGGGAGCTGTTTTTT. It yields the protein CASSYSTTGATIKTGELFF.

J is TRBJ2-2 and V is TRBV12-3 or TRBV12-4; D gene ambiguous. The germline V and J ends were trimmed by 5 bases and 8 bases, with 9 bases remaining between them. The CDR3 has 12 amino acids. The CDR3 DNA reads as TGTGCCAGCAGTATAACGATGGGGGAGCTGTTTTTT. This sequence encodes CASSITMGELFF.

This clonotype showed up just a few times. This chain links TRBV6-2 or TRBV6-3 with TRBJ1-5, with unresolved D. Trimming cost V 4 bases and J 3 bases, with 10 bases left between them. CDR1 and CDR2 from the germline V gene are MNHEY and SVGEGT. The CDR3 runs to 14 residues. CDR3 residues: CASSLVSSNQPQHF. CDR3 coding DNA: TGTGCCAGCAGTTTGGTTTCTTCCAATCAGCCCCAGCATTTT.